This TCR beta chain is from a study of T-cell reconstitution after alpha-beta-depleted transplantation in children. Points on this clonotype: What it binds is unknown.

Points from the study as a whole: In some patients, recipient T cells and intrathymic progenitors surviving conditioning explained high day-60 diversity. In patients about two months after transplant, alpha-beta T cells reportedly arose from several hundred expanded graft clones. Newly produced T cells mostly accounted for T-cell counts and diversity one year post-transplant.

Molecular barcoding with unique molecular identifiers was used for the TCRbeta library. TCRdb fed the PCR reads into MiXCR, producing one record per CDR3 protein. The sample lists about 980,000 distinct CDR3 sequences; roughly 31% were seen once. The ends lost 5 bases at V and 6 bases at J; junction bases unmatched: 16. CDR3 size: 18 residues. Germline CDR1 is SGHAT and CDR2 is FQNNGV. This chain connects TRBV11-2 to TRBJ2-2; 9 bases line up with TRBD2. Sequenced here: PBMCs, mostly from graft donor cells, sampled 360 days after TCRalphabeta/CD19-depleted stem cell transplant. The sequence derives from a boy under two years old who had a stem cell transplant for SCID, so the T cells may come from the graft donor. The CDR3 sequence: CASSPGESGGSVAGELFF. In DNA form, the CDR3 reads TGTGCCAGCAGCCCCGGGGAGAGCGGGGGGTCCGTAGCCGGGGAGCTGTTTTTT.